Shown below are 28 T cell receptor beta chains from a single sample sequenced in a study of blood T cells in healthy people across ages. Then a second PCR, running roughly 7 to 11 cycles, was carried out with a sample-barcoded 5' primer and a J-beta primer mix. TCRdb called the 5' RACE reads again in MiXCR, with one record for every CDR3 protein. The sample consists of about 1,800,000 distinct CDR3 sequences, under 30% of them appearing once. The source material was blood. All receptors derive from a woman aged 25-40 years in good health.

About this clonotype itself: With a much larger clone just one base away, this may be a read error. The rearrangement joins TRBV29-1 to TRBJ2-5; D perhaps matches TRBD2 (6 bases). V was pared by 5 bases and J by 1 base, with 11 bases between. The CDR3 is 13 amino acids. The germline V gene encodes CDR1 SQVTM and CDR2 ANQGSEA. The CDR3 coding sequence is TGCAGCGTTCACGGGGGAGGCCAAGAGACCCAGTACTTC. The encoded protein is CSVHGGGQETQYF.

The chain couples TRBV24-1 to TRBJ1-1; D gene uncertain. Trimming removed 5 bases at V and 0 bases at J, with 12 bases between. Germline V lookup: CDR1 KGHDR, CDR2 SFDVKD. The CDR3 extends over 15 amino acids. CDR3 sequence reads: CATSGTDGVNTEAFF. CDR3 sequence (DNA): TGTGCCACCAGTGGTACGGACGGGGTGAACACTGAAGCTTTCTTT.

The table lists this clonotype with a few counts. The junction does not match germline at one end; this may be a read error. V usage is TRBV12-3 or TRBV12-4 and J usage is TRBJ2-2; D unclear. The CDR3 covers 12 residues. The CDR3 DNA follows: TGTGCCAGCAGCTTAGGGATCGGGGAGCTGTTTTTT. It encodes CASSLGIGELFF.

Many counts were recorded for this clonotype. The gene calls are TRBV7-2 and TRBJ2-1, with D maybe TRBD1 (6 bases). This CDR3 has 13 residues. V was pared by 3 bases and J by 8 bases, with 11 bases between. CDR1 SGHTA and CDR2 FQGNSA come from the germline V gene. The CDR3 nucleotides are TGTGCCAGCAGCTTTCAGGGGCTGGATGAGCAGTTCTTC. This sequence encodes CASSFQGLDEQFF.

This clonotype was counted many times. This chain links TRBV20-1 with TRBJ2-7, with D maybe TRBD2 (6 bases). This CDR3 comprises 11 residues. Germline assignment: CDR1 DFQATT and CDR2 SNEGSKA (reference sequence). Trimming removed 3 bases at V and 5 bases at J, with 8 bases between. For the CDR3, the DNA is TGCAGTGCTAGCCTAGCGCACGAGCAGTACTTC. This sequence encodes CSASLAHEQYF.

The V call is TRBV5-1, the J call TRBJ2-1; TRBD2 agrees at 11 bases. The CDR3 is 16 residues long. V dropped 4 bases and J dropped 5; count of bases not matched to a gene: 8. Germline values: CDR1 SGHRS, CDR2 YFSETQ. In DNA form, the CDR3 reads TGCGCCAGCAGCGGGGGGACTAGCGGCGGCGACAATGAGCAGTTCTTC. Translating it yields CASSGGTSGGDNEQFF.

There are a few counts of this clonotype. The CDR3 DNA reads TGTGCCAGCAGCCTGACAGGGAGTGGTCGTAGCAATCAGCCCCAGCATTTT. Its protein is CASSLTGSGRSNQPQHF. The V and J genes are TRBV6-2 or TRBV6-3 and TRBJ1-5, with 7 nucleotides matching TRBD1. The CDR3 contains 17 residues. The V segment lost 6 bases and the J segment 0 bases; nucleotides outside the gene matches: 11. Germline assignment: CDR1 MNHEY and CDR2 SVGEGT.

The V call is TRBV28, the J call TRBJ2-7; 8 nucleotides align to TRBD2. The DNA end favors TRBJ2-5, so the J call may be wrong. This CDR3 comprises 16 residues. In germline, CDR1 is MDHEN, CDR2 SYDVKM. The CDR3 nucleotides are TGTGCCAGCAGCACTATTCTAAGCGGGAGAGTAGAGACCCAGTACTTC. It yields the protein CASSTILSGRVETQYF.

This clonotype has just a few counts. The chain links TRBV19 to TRBJ1-5, with D perhaps TRBD1 (6 bases). V lost 9 bases to trimming and J lost 6 bases, with 21 bases between them. The CDR3 has 15 residues. The germline V gene encodes CDR1 LNHDA and CDR2 SQIVND (reference sequence). The CDR3 protein is CASSSPGGAGQPQHF. CDR3 DNA: TGTGCCAGCAGTTCCCCGGGGGGGGCGGGTCAGCCCCAGCATTTT. Supplemented by reference TRBV19 and TRBJ1-5, the full variable domain reads DGGITQSPKYLFRKEGQNVTLSCEQNLNHDAMYWYRQDPGQGLRLIYYSQIVNDFQKGDIAEGYSVSREKKESFPLTVTSAQKNPTAFYLCASSSPGGAGQPQHFGDGTRLSIL.

This clonotype was counted only a few times. The J gene is TRBJ1-2, the V gene TRBV25-1, with TRBD1 matching over 9 bases. J was trimmed by 2 bases and V by 2 bases; bases with no gene match: 6. There are 16 residues in the CDR3. The germline V gene has CDR1 MGHDK and CDR2 SYGVNS. CDR3 DNA sequence: TGTGCCAGCAGTGAAAATGCCGGGACAGGGAACTATGGCTACACCTTC. Protein: CASSENAGTGNYGYTF.

This chain links TRBV10-1 with TRBJ2-3; 12 positions match TRBD2. Germline V gene lookup returns CDR1 WNHNN and CDR2 SYGVQD (reference sequence). V lost 6 bases and J lost 2; bases outside the gene matches: 9. This CDR3 is 17 amino acids long. The CDR3, as DNA: TGCGCCAGCAGACCTAAGACTAGCGGGAGTCCCACAGATACGCAGTATTTT. It is translated as CASRPKTSGSPTDTQYF.

In regard to this clonotype: The junction differs from germline at one of its ends, possibly a read error. The chain recombines TRBV12-5 with TRBJ2-7, with no clear D. There are 13 residues in the CDR3. CDR1 and CDR2 from the germline V gene are LGHNT and FRNRAP. This CDR3 is CASALALSSEQYF. The CDR3 DNA sequence: TGTGCTAGTGCTCTGGCCCTTTCCTCCGAGCAGTACTTC.

This clonotype was observed a few times. This chain uses TRBV28 with TRBJ2-7, with 8 bases lining up with TRBD1. The CDR3 runs 19 residues. Germline CDR1 is MDHEN and CDR2 is SYDVKM. The J segment lost 0 bases and the V segment lost 6 bases, leaving 19 bases of the junction unmatched. The CDR3 DNA follows: TGTGCCAGCAGGGGAGCCTCCAGGGGGCCGACCCAAAGCTCCTACGAGCAGTACTTC. It translates to CASRGASRGPTQSSYEQYF.

This clonotype showed up just a few times. A single base separates this from a much larger clone, so it may be a read error. V is TRBV27 and J is TRBJ2-4, with a possible D match to TRBD1 (6 bases). The DNA end favors TRBJ2-7, so the J call may be wrong. Germline loops: CDR1 MNHEY, CDR2 SMNVEV (reference sequence). The CDR3 is made up of 13 amino acids. This CDR3 is CASSFNRAYEQYF. The CDR3 DNA sequence: TGTGCCAGCAGTTTTAACAGGGCCTACGAGCAGTACTTC.

On this clonotype: This clone may be a read error of a much larger clone one base away. V and J are TRBV7-2 and TRBJ2-4; TRBD2 agrees at 7 bases. The CDR3 consists of 13 residues. Germline CDR1 SGHTA, CDR2 FQGNSA. The trim removed 5 bases at V and 9 bases at J, leaving 7 bases unmatched. This CDR3 is CTSSAGVNGIQYF. The DNA for the CDR3 is TGTACCAGCAGCGCGGGGGTTAACGGCATTCAGTACTTC.

The chain carries TRBV7-2 and TRBJ2-1, with 12 bases fitting TRBD2. Germline assignment: CDR1 SGHTA and CDR2 FQGNSA. V shed 5 bases and J 5 bases; nucleotides not matched to a gene: 7. The CDR3 loop spans 16 amino acids. The CDR3 loop reads CASSITGLAGDNEQFF. CDR3 bases: TGTGCCAGCAGCATAACGGGACTAGCGGGCGACAATGAGCAGTTCTTC.

The CDR3: CASSQDWGGGAEAFF. The CDR3 DNA follows: TGTGCCAGCAGCCAAGATTGGGGGGGAGGAGCTGAAGCTTTCTTT. V and J are TRBV4-2 and TRBJ1-1, with D maybe TRBD1 (5 bases). CDR1 is LGHNA, CDR2 YNFKEQ, per germline. V was cut by 0 bases and J by 6 bases, with 14 bases left in between. This CDR3 has 15 amino acids.

The sample holds a few counts of this clonotype. In nucleotides, the CDR3 is TGTGCCAGCAGTTTAAGTAGGGGACTAGGGAGCTCCTACAATGAGCAGTTCTTC. This translates into CASSLSRGLGSSYNEQFF. The chain links TRBV28 to TRBJ2-1; 8 positions agree with TRBD2. The CDR3 extends over 18 amino acids. Germline V gene sequence: CDR1 MDHEN, CDR2 SYDVKM. V was pared by 2 bases and J by 0 bases, with 9 bases of the junction left unmatched.

The chain's CDR3 is CASSRQLGGGTDTQYF. As DNA, the CDR3 is TGTGCCAGCAGCCGCCAACTAGGAGGGGGCACAGATACGCAGTATTTT. This sequence joins TRBV4-2 and TRBJ2-3; a weak D match, TRBD2 (6 bases). Germline loops: CDR1 LGHNA, CDR2 YNFKEQ. The CDR3 runs 16 residues. Between the trimmed V and J ends, which lost 4 bases and 1 base, there was a span of 15 bases.

In this sample, this clonotype turned up a few times. The CDR3 loop is CASSQDPGAGNTEAFF. CDR3 coding DNA: TGCGCCAGCAGCCAAGATCCAGGGGCTGGGAACACTGAAGCTTTCTTT. The rearrangement uses TRBV4-3 and TRBJ1-1; possible D gene TRBD1, 6 bases. V was trimmed by 0 bases and J by 1 base, leaving 12 bases between them. The length of the CDR3 is 16 residues. Germline V lookup: CDR1 LGHNA, CDR2 YSLEER.

This clonotype turned up a few times. The gene calls are TRBV3-1 and TRBJ2-3; D not resolved. This CDR3 contains 14 residues. V shed 1 base and J shed 4 bases, with 9 bases lying between them. In germline, CDR1 is LGHDT, CDR2 YNNKEL (reference sequence). The CDR3 DNA reads as TGTGCCAGCAGCCAAGTGGACCTATCAGATACGCAGTATTTT. It encodes CASSQVDLSDTQYF.

The CDR3 sequence: CASSLPQRADTQYF. The DNA for the CDR3 is TGTGCCAGCAGCCTTCCGCAGCGGGCAGATACGCAGTATTTT. The gene calls are TRBV3-1 and TRBJ2-3; tentative D call: TRBD2 (6 bases). From germline, CDR1 is LGHDT and CDR2 YNNKEL (reference sequence). Trimming left V 4 bases short and J 4 bases short, with 12 bases between. The CDR3 sequence is 14 residues long.

A few counts support this clonotype. The chain employs TRBV29-1 and TRBJ2-1, with 11 bases lining up with TRBD2. Germline CDR1 and CDR2: SQVTM and ANQGSEA. The CDR3 runs 13 residues. Germline trimming cut 7 bases from V and 4 bases from J; bases unmatched to any gene: 3. The CDR3 nucleotides read TGCAGCGACTCTAGCGGGGGGTACAATGAGCAGTTCTTC. Translated, it gives CSDSSGGYNEQFF.

This clonotype was found many times. The gene calls are TRBV7-2 and TRBJ2-3, with a weak D call TRBD2 (6 bases). The CDR3 is 14 residues long. Trimming took off 6 bases at V and 3 bases at J, with 13 bases between the two ends. In germline, CDR1 is SGHTA, CDR2 FQGNSA. CDR3 sequence (DNA): TGTGCCAGCAGGTCACTAGCAGGTACAGATACGCAGTATTTT. This translates into CASRSLAGTDTQYF. The entire variable domain, with the rest obtained from reference TRBV7-2 and TRBJ2-3, is as follows: GAGVSQSPSNKVTEKGKDVELRCDPISGHTALYWYRQSLGQGLEFLIYFQGNSAPDKSGLPSDRFSAERTGGSVSTLTIQRTQQEDSAVYLCASRSLAGTDTQYFGPGTRLTVL.

The chain is built from TRBV12-3 or TRBV12-4 and TRBJ2-1, with D perhaps matching TRBD1 (6 bases). V was shortened by 3 bases and J by 9 bases, with 12 bases between the two germline ends. The length of the CDR3 is 13 residues. The DNA of the CDR3 is TGTGCCAGCAGTTTGTGGGGGCCGGGTGAGCAGTTCTTC. Residues: CASSLWGPGEQFF.

V gene TRBV6-6 combines with J gene TRBJ2-2; 7 nucleotides match TRBD2. This CDR3 is built from 16 residues. Germline lookup yields CDR1 MNHNY and CDR2 SVGAGI (reference sequence). After removal of 5 bases from V and 1 base from J, the junction contained 7 bases not matched to a gene. The DNA for the CDR3 is TGTGCCAGCAGTCGGGAGGACGGGATGAACACCGGGGAGCTGTTTTTT. It specifies CASSREDGMNTGELFF.

This chain connects TRBV6-5 to TRBJ2-1; possibly TRBD2 for D (5 bases). Germline CDR1 MNHEY, CDR2 SVGAGI. V lost 8 bases and J lost 1, with 12 bases in between. This CDR3 comprises 14 residues. The CDR3 reads CASAPPGSYNEQFF. The CDR3 DNA follows: TGTGCCAGCGCACCTCCGGGGTCCTACAATGAGCAGTTCTTC.

The chain couples TRBV6-2 or TRBV6-3 to TRBJ2-5; 8 bases line up with TRBD1. Trimming at V came to 2 bases and at J to 4 bases, leaving 6 bases not matched to a gene. The CDR3 loop spans 15 amino acids. Per germline, CDR1 MNHEY and CDR2 SVGEGT. For the CDR3, the DNA is TGTGCCAGCAGTTACAGAGTCGACAGGGGAGAGACCCAGTACTTC. Amino acids: CASSYRVDRGETQYF.